This T cell receptor (beta chain) stems from a study of early T cells in non-severe SARS-CoV-2 infection (dated by TCRdb to about 2021). Looking at the study overall: Bulk RNA from unsorted whole blood was used for TCR sequencing, so alpha and beta chains could not be paired.

The study was a case-control design nested within a healthcare worker cohort in London, UK, with weekly nasopharyngeal swab PCR tests and blood sampling. Healthcare workers were enrolled in the week of the UK lockdown, from 23 to 31 March 2020, and were followed every week for up to roughly 15 weeks. A word on this clonotype: Its antigen remains unidentified. Per-base quality was not reported, and no clone a single base away is much larger than it.

Libraries were constructed by 5' RACE. This sample was sequenced with a NextSeq 500. To correct for sequencing error and PCR bias, the TCR library protocol tagged individual cDNA molecules with unique molecular identifiers. Sequencing covered both TCR alpha and beta chains, and within each sample the abundances of alpha and beta sequences were tightly co-correlated. Per the original workflow: Decombinator V4 was used to annotate TCR sequences for V gene, J gene and CDR3. Expanded TCRs were defined as changing significantly between any two time points under a Poisson model with p below 0.0001. TCR abundances were normalised to the total number of TCRs sequenced per sample and were expressed as counts per million. TRAV1-2 paired with TRAJ12, TRAJ20 or TRAJ33 defined MAIT TCRs, while TRAV10 paired with TRAJ18 defined iNKT TCRs. VDJdb, accessed 1 November 2021, was searched for CMV, EBV and SARS-CoV-2 annotated TCRs, excluding TCRs annotated for multiple antigens. In TCRdb, the public reads were trimmed at Q25 with fastp and aligned with MiXCR, with productive beta chains retained. Every CDR3 protein is listed once, alongside the most common genes and DNA of its rows. These V and J calls are TCRdb output, not the study's own analysis. In all, the sample holds about 100,000 distinct CDR3 sequences, and under 15% of those were seen once. In total, the top ten clones hold approximately 2% of the sample.

Overall results and qualifications from the work: VDJdb matching was skewed toward anti-spike CD8 responses, so virus-specific expansions were likely underestimated and private and CD4 specificities were missed.

Looking up the germline V gene yields CDR1 SQVTM and CDR2 ANQGSEA. Trimming costs V 7 bases and J 0 bases, and their ends lie 13 bases apart. The CDR3 contains 14 residues, cysteine and phenylalanine counted. The CDR3 DNA has 42 bases and is translated from base 1. The receptor was isolated from an adult who was a healthcare worker with PCR-confirmed SARS-CoV-2 infection or an uninfected control (not recorded which). The specimen sequenced was whole blood. The chain links TRBV29-1 with TRBJ2-1; TRBD2 is a weak D gene call, 5 bases matching. The CDR3 sequence is CSAGRGSSYNEQFF. Read as DNA, the sequence is TGCAGCGCCGGTAGAGGGAGCTCCTACAATGAGCAGTTCTTC.